One and the same sample provided the 31 T cell receptor beta chains below, sequenced in a study of post-analysis software for immune sequencing data. General study results and limits: Patients showed TRBV5-6, TRBV5-1 and TRBV20-1 among five TRBV segments more frequent than in controls.

Each TCR beta cDNA library carried unique molecular identifiers. TCRdb re-analysed the PCR reads in MiXCR, keeping a single row per CDR3 protein. The sample includes some 700,000 distinct CDR3 sequences, more than 50% of them seen just once. What these receptors recognize is not known. The sample was blood. The origin of the receptors is a girl aged 2-15 years with multiple sclerosis.

This chain uses TRBV6-2 or TRBV6-3 with TRBJ2-3, with 10 nucleotides matching TRBD2. The CDR3 consists of 18 residues. With 2 bases clipped from V and 0 bases from J, the junction kept 8 bases outside the gene matches. Germline V gene sequence: CDR1 MNHEY, CDR2 SVGEGT. The CDR3 DNA reads as TGTGCCAGCAGTTACGAGCGGGGGGGCTTTACTAGCACAGATACGCAGTATTTT. This codes for CASSYERGGFTSTDTQYF.

CDR3 coding DNA: TGCAGTGCTCCTAGACAGGCTGGGAACACTGAAGCTTTCTTT. This translates into CSAPRQAGNTEAFF. The chain has TRBV20-1 and TRBJ1-1, with D possibly TRBD1 on 6 matching bases. The CDR3 has 14 residues. Germline V gene lookup returns CDR1 DFQATT and CDR2 SNEGSKA (reference sequence). Between the trimmed V and J ends, which lost 5 bases and 1 base, there was a span of 14 bases.

V is TRBV20-1 and J is TRBJ2-1, with 9 bases aligning to TRBD1. Trimming removed 3 bases from V and 8 bases from J; junction bases left unmatched: 11. This CDR3 spans 15 amino acids. Per the germline V gene, CDR1 is DFQATT and CDR2 is SNEGSKA (reference sequence). The CDR3 region is CSARRTGEVNYEQFF. DNA for the CDR3: TGCAGTGCTAGGCGGACAGGGGAAGTGAACTATGAGCAGTTCTTC.

The chain joins TRBV12-3 or TRBV12-4 to TRBJ2-2; 11 bases are a match to TRBD2. This CDR3 contains 16 residues. Germline trimming cut 6 bases from V and 3 bases from J; bases unmatched to any gene: 6. CDR3 coding DNA: TGTGCCAGCAGCGCCGGGACTAGCGGTTACACCGGGGAGCTGTTTTTT. Translation gives CASSAGTSGYTGELFF.

This clonotype was counted a few times. This chain uses TRBV12-3 or TRBV12-4 with TRBJ1-2; a weak D match, TRBD1 (5 bases). V was trimmed by 5 bases and J by 8 bases, leaving 21 bases between them. The CDR3 is made up of 15 amino acids. As DNA, the CDR3 is TGTGCCAGCAGTCCCCGTTGGGGGTCTGTTGGGGGCTACACCTTC. This translates into CASSPRWGSVGGYTF.

This clonotype has only a few counts. CDR3 in DNA: TGCGCCAGCAGCTTGTCGTGGGACAGGGGACAAGAGACCCAGTACTTC. Its translation is CASSLSWDRGQETQYF. The V gene is TRBV5-1, the J gene TRBJ2-5; 10 bases line up with TRBD1. V was clipped by 1 base and J by 2 bases; unmatched bases: 5. The CDR3 is 16 residues long. CDR1 and CDR2 from the germline V gene are SGHRS and YFSETQ.

This clonotype was seen more than once but under ten times. The chain carries TRBV5-1 and TRBJ1-1; TRBD1 might be the D (5 bases). CDR3 length equals 16 residues. V lost 1 base, J lost 0 bases, and 13 bases lay in between. Germline CDR1 is SGHRS and CDR2 is YFSETQ. As DNA, the CDR3 is TGCGCCAGCAGCTTGATGGAACGGGGCTTGAACACTGAAGCTTTCTTT. This sequence encodes CASSLMERGLNTEAFF.

The V and J genes are TRBV6-2 or TRBV6-3 and TRBJ2-3, with TRBD2 matching over 9 bases. The CDR3 sequence is 14 residues long. CDR1 is MNHEY, CDR2 SVGEGT, per germline. Germline trimming cut 2 bases from V and 7 bases from J; bases unmatched to any gene: 4. Here the CDR3 DNA reads TGTGCCAGCAGTTACCGCGGGGGGGCGAATACGCAGTATTTT. The encoded protein is CASSYRGGANTQYF.

The chain links TRBV11-2 to TRBJ1-6; D not resolved. V was cut by 0 bases and J by 6 bases, with 6 bases left in between. Germline V gene sequence: CDR1 SGHAT, CDR2 FQNNGV. This CDR3 is 14 amino acids long. The CDR3 coding sequence is TGTGCCAGCAGCTTAGAAGAGACTAATTCACCCCTCCACTTT. Translating gives CASSLEETNSPLHF.

This clonotype came up a few times. The V gene is TRBV5-1, the J gene TRBJ1-2, with D possibly being TRBD1 (5 bases). From germline, CDR1 is SGHRS and CDR2 YFSETQ. The CDR3 is 13 amino acids. V was pared by 3 bases and J by 4 bases, with 10 bases between. The chain's CDR3 is CASSWQGGYGYTF. CDR3 DNA sequence: TGCGCCAGCAGCTGGCAGGGCGGCTATGGCTACACCTTC.

The chain recombines TRBV3-1 with TRBJ1-2; D is undetermined. The CDR3 is 14 amino acids. The germline V gene encodes CDR1 LGHDT and CDR2 YNNKEL (reference sequence). V lost 1 base and J lost 6, with 12 bases in between. CDR3 residues: CASSQVPAENGYTF. In DNA, the CDR3 is TGTGCCAGCAGCCAAGTGCCTGCGGAGAATGGCTACACCTTC.

The chain has TRBV20-1 and TRBJ2-5; 8 bases map to TRBD1. The assigned J gene may be wrong: the sequence end matches TRBJ2-7 better. The germline CDR1 and CDR2 sequences are DFQATT and SNEGSKA (reference sequence). The CDR3 contains 16 residues. The CDR3 nucleotides are TGCAGTGCTAGAGATTTTCAAAGGACAGGGAACTACGAGCAGTACTTC. Encoded protein: CSARDFQRTGNYEQYF.

The chain uses TRBV11-2 and TRBJ2-1; TRBD2 matches 9 bases. J lost 1 base, V lost 0 bases, and 4 bases had no gene match. From germline, CDR1 is SGHAT and CDR2 FQNNGV. This CDR3 is 17 amino acids long. DNA of the CDR3: TGTGCCAGCAGCTTAGATTCAGCGGGAGGATCCTACAATGAGCAGTTCTTC. This codes for CASSLDSAGGSYNEQFF.

This clonotype was seen a handful of times. J is TRBJ2-3 and V is TRBV11-2; weak D call: TRBD1 (5 bases). Germline values: CDR1 SGHAT, CDR2 FQNNGV. The length of the CDR3 is 15 residues. V dropped 3 bases and J dropped 5 bases, with 15 bases sitting between them. CDR3 protein: CASSFQGGVEDTQYF. Here the CDR3 DNA reads TGTGCCAGCAGCTTTCAGGGTGGGGTGGAAGATACGCAGTATTTT.

The CDR3 loop reads CASSRVSLIYNEQFF. CDR3 nucleotide sequence: TGTGCCAGCAGTCGCGTCAGCTTGATCTACAATGAGCAGTTCTTC. The genes are TRBV27 and TRBJ2-1; D remains ambiguous. Looked up from germline, CDR1 is MNHEY and CDR2 is SMNVEV (reference sequence). V lost 5 bases and J lost 3, with 14 bases in between. The CDR3 contains 15 residues.

As to this clonotype: Sequence at one end of the junction differs from germline and may be a read error. The chain uses TRBV7-9 and TRBJ1-1; the D gene is possibly TRBD1 (5 bases). This CDR3 is 13 amino acids long. Germline values: CDR1 SEHNR, CDR2 FQNEAQ (reference sequence). The CDR3 DNA follows: TGTGCCAGCAGGCTAGCAGGGAACGCTGAAGCTTTCTTT. Amino acids: CASRLAGNAEAFF. Supplemented by reference TRBV7-9 and TRBJ1-1, the full variable domain reads DTGVSQNPRHKITKRGQNVTFRCDPISEHNRLYWYRQTLGQGPEFLTYFQNEAQLEKSRLLSDRFSAERPKGSFSTLEIQRTEQGDSAMYLCASRLAGNAEAFFGQGTRLTVV.

As to this clonotype: It may be a read error: a sequence one base away is much more abundant. V usage is TRBV20-1 and J usage is TRBJ2-5; D assignment may be TRBD1 or TRBD2 (5 bases each). Germline CDR1 reads DFQATT; CDR2 reads SNEGSKA (reference sequence). Trimming cost V 4 bases and J 11 bases, with 20 bases left between them. This CDR3 spans 13 amino acids. CDR3 DNA: TGCAGTGCTATCCAGGGACCATACAATGAGCAGTACTTC. Translation: CSAIQGPYNEQYF.

The chain has TRBV7-9 and TRBJ2-6; 8 positions match TRBD1. The CDR3 totals 19 residues. Germline-derived CDR1 and CDR2 are SEHNR and FQNEAQ (reference sequence). Trimming at V came to 2 bases and at J to 2 bases, leaving 11 bases not matched to a gene. CDR3 protein: CASSLQPGTGLAGANVLTF. CDR3 in DNA: TGTGCCAGCAGCTTACAACCAGGGACAGGTTTAGCTGGGGCCAACGTCCTGACTTTC.

This clonotype was seen only a few times. The chain uses TRBV7-2 and TRBJ1-5, with a weak D call TRBD1 (5 bases). Germline CDR1 is SGHTA and CDR2 is FQGNSA. Trimming shortened V by 1 base and J by 1 base, and 8 bases separated the two germline ends. This CDR3 region has 15 residues. CDR3 bases: TGTGCCAGCAGCTTAGTGGGGGGGAGCAATCAGCCCCAGCATTTT. The encoded protein is CASSLVGGSNQPQHF.

The rearrangement uses TRBV20-1 and TRBJ2-7, with D possibly TRBD2 on 6 matching bases. Trimming removed 6 bases at V and 11 bases at J, with 20 bases between. The CDR3 is 12 residues long. CDR1 and CDR2 from the germline V gene are DFQATT and SNEGSKA (reference sequence). The CDR3 nucleotides are TGCAGTGCGAGCACCCCGGGAGTGGTTGAGTACTTC. This codes for CSASTPGVVEYF.

V and J are TRBV25-1 and TRBJ1-2; no firm D call. Trimming left V 1 base short and J 8 bases short, with 17 bases between. CDR1 and CDR2 from the germline V gene are MGHDK and SYGVNS. This CDR3 is built from 15 residues. The DNA for the CDR3 is TGTGCCAGCAGTGAATTGAGCGGGCCCTACAGCGGCTACACCTTC. Protein product: CASSELSGPYSGYTF.

The V gene is TRBV7-2, the J gene TRBJ2-7; the match to TRBD2 covers 7 bases. J lost 10 bases, V lost 5 bases, and 11 bases had no gene match. The germline CDR1 and CDR2 sequences are SGHTA and FQGNSA. The CDR3 loop spans 13 amino acids. The CDR3 region is CASSQWAGEPQYF. The CDR3 DNA reads as TGTGCCAGCAGCCAGTGGGCGGGAGAACCCCAGTACTTC.

The V call is TRBV6-1, the J call TRBJ1-4; D unresolved. Trimming shortened V by 6 bases and J by 0 bases, and 17 bases separated the two germline ends. The CDR3 loop spans 17 amino acids. Germline V gene lookup returns CDR1 MNHNS and CDR2 SASEGT. CDR3 coding DNA: TGTGCCAGCAGCCCCGGGCTACAGTTTGCAACTAATGAAAAACTGTTTTTT. Translating it yields CASSPGLQFATNEKLFF.

The rearrangement joins TRBV7-2 to TRBJ2-7; perhaps TRBD2 as D (6 bases). Germline V gene data show CDR1 as SGHTA and CDR2 as FQGNSA. V was trimmed by 2 bases and J by 2 bases, leaving 13 bases between them. This CDR3 region has 15 residues. Here the CDR3 DNA reads TGTGCCAGCAGCTTACGTCGGGAGTGGCCCTACGAGCAGTACTTC. It translates to CASSLRREWPYEQYF.

This clonotype was seen more than once but under ten times. This chain links TRBV12-3 or TRBV12-4 with TRBJ1-5; 7 positions match TRBD1. After removal of 5 bases from V and 12 bases from J, the junction contained 13 bases not matched to a gene. The CDR3 totals 14 residues. This CDR3 is CASSPGTALLVQHF. As DNA, the CDR3 is TGTGCCAGCAGTCCCGGGACAGCCCTTCTGGTCCAGCATTTT.

The V and J genes are TRBV20-1 and TRBJ2-1; D not resolved. Per the germline V gene, CDR1 is DFQATT and CDR2 is SNEGSKA (reference sequence). The CDR3 consists of 13 residues. Trimming pared 3 bases from V and 2 bases from J, leaving 8 bases between. The CDR3 loop reads CSASPDTYNEQFF. The CDR3 DNA reads as TGCAGTGCTAGCCCCGATACCTACAATGAGCAGTTCTTC.

The CDR3 loop is CASSSERTGANYGYTF. Written as DNA, the CDR3 is TGTGCCAGCAGCTCTGAACGAACAGGGGCTAACTATGGCTACACCTTC. V gene TRBV5-5 combines with J gene TRBJ1-2; 7 bases agree with TRBD1. This CDR3 comprises 16 residues. The germline CDR1 and CDR2 sequences are SGHKS and YYEKEE (reference sequence). V lost 3 bases, J lost 0 bases, and 8 bases stayed unmatched. Using reference TRBV5-5 and TRBJ1-2 for the parts outside the CDR3, the full variable domain is DAGVTQSPTHLIKTRGQQVTLRCSPISGHKSVSWYQQVLGQGPQFIFQYYEKEERGRGNFPDRFSARQFPNYSSELNVNALLLGDSALYLCASSSERTGANYGYTFGSGTRLTVV.

About this clonotype itself: Sequence at one end of the junction differs from germline and may be a read error. This chain uses TRBV2 with TRBJ1-6; TRBD1 is a possible D gene (6 bases). This CDR3 region has 16 residues. CDR1 is SNHLY and CDR2 is FYNNEI in the germline V gene. DNA of the CDR3: TGTGCCAGCAGACCCGACAGGAGCTCCCATAATTCACCCCTCCACTTT. Translating it yields CASRPDRSSHNSPLHF.

Only one count was recorded for this clonotype. J is TRBJ1-1 and V is TRBV7-8; perhaps TRBD1 as D (5 bases). The germline V gene has CDR1 SGHVS and CDR2 FQNEAQ. Trimming cost V 7 bases and J 6 bases, with 12 bases left between them. This CDR3 spans 12 amino acids. The CDR3, as DNA: TGTGCCAGCACCGCCGGGGGATCTGAAGCTTTCTTT. Its protein product is CASTAGGSEAFF.

A single count supports this clonotype. The chain links TRBV7-7 to TRBJ2-5; D is unclear. Germline V gives CDR1 SSHAT, CDR2 FNYEAQ (reference sequence). V gave up 2 bases and J gave up 2 bases, with 12 bases separating them. The CDR3 length is 15 residues. The CDR3 bases are TGTGCCAGCAGCTTATCATTGACAAGTCAAGAGACCCAGTACTTC. Translating gives CASSLSLTSQETQYF.

The chain carries TRBV10-3 and TRBJ2-7; D is tentatively TRBD1 or TRBD2 (5 bases each). This CDR3 is 14 amino acids long. CDR1 is ENHRY and CDR2 is SYGVKD in the germline V gene. V dropped 5 bases and J dropped 1 base, with 12 bases sitting between them. The CDR3 region has the DNA TGTGCCATCAGTTCCCGGGACGGTTCCTACGAGCAGTACTTC. This translates into CAISSRDGSYEQYF.